The 5 T cell receptor beta chains listed next were all sequenced from one sample in a study of breast tumors, draining lymph nodes, adjacent tissues. Breast cancer patients provided tissue from their axillary draining lymph nodes. MiXCR was run by TCRdb on the multiplex PCR reads, yielding one entry per CDR3 protein. Altogether over 250,000 distinct CDR3 sequences are present, over 30% being singletons, with the ten largest covering more than 0.95%. Sequencing input: axillary lymph node tissue. These receptors were collected from a female donor with breast cancer. Some clones in this sample may be carry-over from other donors' samples.

This clonotype occurred many times. The chain combines TRBV7-9 with TRBJ2-5, with TRBD2 matching 7 bases. This CDR3 region has 15 residues. Per the germline V gene, CDR1 is SEHNR and CDR2 is FQNEAQ (reference sequence). The V gene end was trimmed by 0 bases and the J gene end by 0 bases; junction bases not matched to a gene: 1. The CDR3 bases are TGTGCCAGCAGCTTAGCGGGGGGGTACCAAGAGACCCAGTACTTC. Amino acids: CASSLAGGYQETQYF.

The genes are TRBV19 and TRBJ1-2; 7 bases match TRBD1. Germline trimming cut 6 bases from V and 0 bases from J; bases unmatched to any gene: 4. Germline values: CDR1 LNHDA, CDR2 SQIVND (reference sequence). The CDR3 contains 14 residues. CDR3 coding DNA: TGTGCCAGTAGCGACAGGGTTCCTAACTATGGCTACACCTTC. Residues: CASSDRVPNYGYTF.

This clonotype was detected ten times or more. The chain employs TRBV12-5 and TRBJ1-6, with D perhaps matching TRBD1 (6 bases). The V end lost 4 bases, the J end lost 6 bases, and 10 bases lay between the germline ends. Germline values: CDR1 LGHNT, CDR2 FRNRAP. CDR3 length equals 14 residues. The CDR3 nucleotides read TGTGCTAGTGGTTACAGGGATGGTAATTCACCCCTCCACTTT. Amino acid sequence: CASGYRDGNSPLHF.

This clonotype appeared once. The gene calls are TRBV14 and TRBJ1-6, with 8 bases lining up with TRBD1. The CDR3 has 19 amino acids. The trim removed 0 bases at V and 4 bases at J, leaving 11 bases unmatched. Germline V gives CDR1 SGHDN, CDR2 FVKESK. CDR3 protein: CASSQDLNDRGRYNSPLHF. The CDR3 region has the DNA TGTGCCAGCAGCCAAGACCTGAACGACAGGGGAAGATATAATTCACCCCTCCACTTT.

This clonotype was seen ten or more times. CDR3 DNA: TGCGCCAGCAGCTTGTTACCGGGACACGAAGTCGGGGCCTACAATGAGCAGTTCTTC. It encodes CASSLLPGHEVGAYNEQFF. V usage is TRBV5-1 and J usage is TRBJ2-1, with D possibly TRBD1 on 6 matching bases. The length of the CDR3 is 19 residues. V shed 1 base and J shed 2 bases, with 22 bases lying between them. Germline V lookup: CDR1 SGHRS, CDR2 YFSETQ.